This is a list of T cell receptor beta chains from one sample in a study of shared T cell receptors in the human thymus. Sequencing used immunoSEQ multiplex PCR; TCRdb keeps in-frame clones, though not all of them. The sample consists of roughly 550,000 clones, around 82% of them appearing once. The same sample was also studied in work on human thymus T cells.

The sample consisted of thymocytes. Source of these receptors: a boy younger than two with a congenital heart defect. Each CDR3 is given with its conserved first and last residue. Each record gives: V gene, D gene, J gene, CDR3 protein. A D gene is named only where the DNA matches it firmly.

v_gene: TRBV9
d_gene: TRBD2
j_gene: TRBJ2-5
CDR3aa: CASSSSTSGLAEETQYF

v_gene: TRBV19
d_gene: TRBD1
j_gene: TRBJ1-5
CDR3aa: CASMTKTGGSNQPQHF

v_gene: TRBV29-1
d_gene: -
j_gene: TRBJ1-1
CDR3aa: CSDRERTEAFF

v_gene: TRBV2
d_gene: -
j_gene: TRBJ1-1
CDR3aa: CASSEAREAFF

v_gene: TRBV5-6
d_gene: -
j_gene: TRBJ2-1
CDR3aa: CASSPARSGEAPKYNEQFF

v_gene: TRBV14
d_gene: TRBD2
j_gene: TRBJ2-3
CDR3aa: CASSQEGLGDYRLTPGDTQYF

v_gene: TRBV5-6
d_gene: -
j_gene: TRBJ2-1
CDR3aa: CASSKPPHRASYNEQFF

v_gene: TRBV25-1
d_gene: -
j_gene: TRBJ2-6
CDR3aa: CASSYLSVLTF

v_gene: TRBV12-5
d_gene: TRBD1
j_gene: TRBJ2-3
CDR3aa: CASGPGTGTDTQYF

v_gene: TRBV7-9
d_gene: -
j_gene: TRBJ2-7
CDR3aa: CASSWGHGEQYF

v_gene: TRBV19
d_gene: -
j_gene: TRBJ2-2
CDR3aa: CASEGPWGGELFF

v_gene: TRBV4-2
d_gene: TRBD2
j_gene: TRBJ2-7
CDR3aa: CASSQTSGRPLSYEQYF

v_gene: TRBV5-1
d_gene: TRBD2
j_gene: TRBJ2-7
CDR3aa: CASSPLGLAGASYEQYF

v_gene: TRBV7-8
d_gene: -
j_gene: TRBJ2-1
CDR3aa: CASSLWQGITSSSYNEQFF

v_gene: TRBV27
d_gene: TRBD2
j_gene: TRBJ2-1
CDR3aa: CARSAGLGLGEQFF

v_gene: TRBV6-5
d_gene: -
j_gene: TRBJ1-1
CDR3aa: CASRRAGAKDEAFF

v_gene: TRBV6-1
d_gene: -
j_gene: TRBJ1-5
CDR3aa: CASSEVRQLNQPQHF

v_gene: TRBV5-6
d_gene: TRBD1
j_gene: TRBJ2-5
CDR3aa: CASSRTGWGETQYF

v_gene: TRBV29-1
d_gene: -
j_gene: TRBJ2-3
CDR3aa: CSVADRDYTDTQYF

v_gene: TRBV10-3
d_gene: -
j_gene: TRBJ2-3
CDR3aa: CAISEPLGSLDTQYF

v_gene: TRBV9
d_gene: TRBD2
j_gene: TRBJ2-2
CDR3aa: CASSPSSGTSGHTGELFF

v_gene: TRBV4-3
d_gene: TRBD2
j_gene: TRBJ2-1
CDR3aa: CASSQGAGGPTHEQFF

v_gene: TRBV4-3
d_gene: -
j_gene: TRBJ1-4
CDR3aa: CASSLFSRGGEKLFF

v_gene: TRBV13
d_gene: TRBD2
j_gene: TRBJ2-3
CDR3aa: CASNLERERGEDTQYF

v_gene: TRBV5-1
d_gene: TRBD1
j_gene: TRBJ1-1
CDR3aa: CASSLGTENTEAFF

v_gene: TRBV15
d_gene: TRBD1
j_gene: TRBJ2-1
CDR3aa: CATSRPPPRQGNSYNEQFF

v_gene: TRBV28
d_gene: TRBD1
j_gene: TRBJ2-5
CDR3aa: CASTPRGQRQETQYF

v_gene: TRBV25-1
d_gene: TRBD2
j_gene: TRBJ2-1
CDR3aa: CASSESPAGVRVEQFF

v_gene: TRBV2
d_gene: -
j_gene: TRBJ1-5
CDR3aa: CASSVTGGRQPQHF

v_gene: TRBV4-2
d_gene: TRBD1
j_gene: TRBJ2-7
CDR3aa: CASSQANSGQPLREQYF

v_gene: TRBV25-1
d_gene: TRBD1
j_gene: TRBJ2-2
CDR3aa: CASGGRGQANTGELFF

v_gene: TRBV4-1
d_gene: TRBD2
j_gene: TRBJ2-1
CDR3aa: CASSQDGGLADNEQFF

v_gene: TRBV5-4
d_gene: -
j_gene: TRBJ2-5
CDR3aa: CASRSGTSRTPGGETQYF

v_gene: TRBV18
d_gene: -
j_gene: TRBJ1-1
CDR3aa: CASSPFKGVPNTEAFF

v_gene: TRBV4-3
d_gene: TRBD2
j_gene: TRBJ2-1
CDR3aa: CASSQASASGATYNEQFF

v_gene: TRBV27
d_gene: TRBD1
j_gene: TRBJ1-2
CDR3aa: CASRRDRGAGYTF

v_gene: TRBV14
d_gene: -
j_gene: TRBJ2-1
CDR3aa: CASSQDRSGPNEQFF

v_gene: TRBV21-1
d_gene: -
j_gene: TRBJ2-7
CDR3aa: CASSKAALSEQYF

v_gene: TRBV6-5
d_gene: TRBD1
j_gene: TRBJ2-7
CDR3aa: CASSGPGQTSYEQYF

v_gene: TRBV11-2
d_gene: TRBD1
j_gene: TRBJ2-7
CDR3aa: CASSWKDRGYEQYF

v_gene: TRBV5-6
d_gene: -
j_gene: TRBJ1-5
CDR3aa: CASSLGGTFGNQPQHF

v_gene: TRBV4-1
d_gene: TRBD2
j_gene: TRBJ2-7
CDR3aa: CASSQDRQREYPYEQYF

v_gene: TRBV5-1
d_gene: TRBD1
j_gene: TRBJ2-7
CDR3aa: CASSSRTGVYEQYF

v_gene: TRBV15
d_gene: TRBD1
j_gene: TRBJ2-7
CDR3aa: CATSSDTGALYSYEQYF

v_gene: TRBV11-3
d_gene: -
j_gene: TRBJ2-1
CDR3aa: CASSLEQDYNEQFF

v_gene: TRBV28
d_gene: -
j_gene: TRBJ1-1
CDR3aa: CASSLGREKIEAFF

v_gene: TRBV7-9
d_gene: -
j_gene: TRBJ2-2
CDR3aa: CASSHRSQENTGELFF

v_gene: TRBV4-1
d_gene: TRBD2
j_gene: TRBJ2-3
CDR3aa: CASSGRGGSSTDTQYF

v_gene: TRBV4-3
d_gene: TRBD2
j_gene: TRBJ2-7
CDR3aa: CASSQDQRLAGVHEQYF

v_gene: TRBV28
d_gene: -
j_gene: TRBJ2-7
CDR3aa: CASRVTGAADDYEQYF